The source of this T cell receptor beta chain is a study of cytomegalovirus exposure and HLA in healthy donors. The study's findings and limits: HLA alleles showed associations with fewer than 20,000 TCR beta sequences in a later analysis, at a 0.05 false discovery rate. Listed as cytomegalovirus-associated were 150 to 200 TCR beta chains.

Germline-derived CDR1 and CDR2 are MNHEY and SMNVEV (reference sequence). This CDR3 contains 15 residues. The J segment lost 8 bases and the V segment lost 0 bases, leaving 6 bases of the junction unmatched. The PCR employed 60 Vbeta primers together with 13 Jbeta primers. Assay: immunoSEQ multiplex PCR; the TCRdb copy retains only in-frame clones and omits some. The table includes roughly 140,000 clones, around three quarters detected once. Whereas donors were nominally healthy upon sampling, unrecorded immune exposures were probable. As to this clone: Its antigen is still unknown.

The sequencing input was PBMCs. This TCR came from a man aged 40-50 years in good health and CMV-seropositive. This chain connects TRBV27 to TRBJ1-4, with 7 bases aligning to TRBD1. The CDR3 coding sequence is TGTGCCAGCAGTTTATCTTTCAGGGGGGAGGAAAAACTGTTTTTT. It encodes CASSLSFRGEEKLFF.